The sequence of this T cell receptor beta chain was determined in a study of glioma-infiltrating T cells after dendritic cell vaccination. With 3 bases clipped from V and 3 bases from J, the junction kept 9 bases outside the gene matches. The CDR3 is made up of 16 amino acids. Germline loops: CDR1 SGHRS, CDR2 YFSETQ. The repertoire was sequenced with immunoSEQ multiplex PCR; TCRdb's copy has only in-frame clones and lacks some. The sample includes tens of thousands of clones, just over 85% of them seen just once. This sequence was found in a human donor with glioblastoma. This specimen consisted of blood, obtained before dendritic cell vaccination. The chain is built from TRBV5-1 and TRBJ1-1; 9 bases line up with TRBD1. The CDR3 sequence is CASSSGQGYRDTEAFF. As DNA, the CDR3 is TGCGCCAGCAGCTCCGGACAGGGGTATCGGGACACTGAAGCTTTCTTT.